The rows below give T cell receptor beta chains drawn from one sample of a study of tumor-infiltrating lymphocytes in primary liver carcinoma. TCRdb recomputed calls from the multiplex PCR reads with MiXCR, one row per CDR3 protein. The sample holds some 180,000 distinct CDR3 sequences, 50% to 75% seen once. Sample: peripheral blood. Receptors originate from a man aged 35-49 years with primary liver carcinoma and hepatitis B virus infection. Both conserved end residues are part of each CDR3. A D gene is named only where the DNA matches it firmly. Clone size is shown for a subset of rows, as once, few, many or a class of expanded clone.

D gene	J gene	CDR3 length	clone size	V gene	CDR3 DNA	CDR3 protein
NA	TRBJ2-1	13	NA	TRBV11-2	TGTGCCAGCAGCTTAGATCTCCGTTTTGAGCAGCTCTTC	CASSLDLRFEQLF
TRBD2	TRBJ2-2	16	few	TRBV6-1	TGTGCCAGCAGTGAGGTACTAGCGGAAAACACCGGGGAGCTGTTTTTT	CASSEVLAENTGELFF
NA	TRBJ2-3	13	NA	TRBV28	TGTGCCAGCAAAGAGCTTAGCACAGATACGCAGTATTTT	CASKELSTDTQYF
NA	TRBJ2-2	12	NA	TRBV11-2	TGTGCCAGCAGCTTAGTGCTAGGAGAGCCGTTTTTT	CASSLVLGEPFF
TRBD1	TRBJ1-1	14	NA	TRBV6-2/TRBV6-3	TGTGCCAGCAGGCTCACAGGGGATCAAACTGAAGCTTTCTTT	CASRLTGDQTEAFF
TRBD2	TRBJ2-1	18	NA	TRBV10-3	TGTGCCATCAGAGAGACGGGACTAGCGACTCAAGGGGCGGATGAGCAGTTCTTC	CAIRETGLATQGADEQFF
NA	TRBJ2-7	15	few	TRBV6-5	TGTGCCAGCAGTTACTCCGGGACCGAGAGCTACGAGCAGTACTTC	CASSYSGTESYEQYF
TRBD1	TRBJ2-7	15	many	TRBV11-2	TGTGCCAGCAGCTGGGGGGGACAGGGGGGCTACGAGCAGTACTTC	CASSWGGQGGYEQYF
TRBD2	TRBJ2-7	17	once	TRBV7-9	TGTGCCAGCAGCTTAGTAGCGGGACCCCGACCTCTATCCGAGCAGTACTTC	CASSLVAGPRPLSEQYF
TRBD2	TRBJ2-3	14	many	TRBV11-3	TGTGCCAGCAGCTTGAAGCGGGAGCCAGATACGCAGTATTTT	CASSLKREPDTQYF
NA	TRBJ2-3	15	NA	TRBV28	TGTGCCAGCAGTTTACTTCAGGGGTTTGCAGATACACAGTATTTT	CASSLLQGFADTQYF